This TCR beta chain came from a study of OX40 agonist ivuxolimab in advanced cancers. The germline V gene has CDR1 SGHRS and CDR2 YFSETQ. Unmatched junction bases numbered 2, after V lost 4 bases and J lost 1 base. The CDR3 is 15 amino acids. Turning to this clone: The antigen is unknown.

Study findings and constraints: Expansion of clones was among the lowest in partial responders at 0.1-3.0 mg/kg.

The protocol was immunoSEQ multiplex PCR, while the TCRdb copy is restricted to in-frame clones and leaves out a portion. The repertoire holds about 96,000 clones, about 90% seen once, with around 1.5% in the top ten. With baseline, cycle 4 day 1, and cycle 7 day 1 as timepoints, blood was sampled. This sample comprised CD4+ or CD8+ T cells sorted from blood, obtained in a trial of the OX40 agonist ivuxolimab. This TCR was sampled from an adult with an advanced solid tumor such as melanoma, head and neck, liver or kidney cancer. The chain employs TRBV5-1 and TRBJ2-1; 10 bases align to TRBD2. CDR3 loop: CASSQGLASYNEQFF. DNA for the CDR3: TGCGCCAGCAGCCAGGGACTAGCGTCCTACAATGAGCAGTTCTTC.